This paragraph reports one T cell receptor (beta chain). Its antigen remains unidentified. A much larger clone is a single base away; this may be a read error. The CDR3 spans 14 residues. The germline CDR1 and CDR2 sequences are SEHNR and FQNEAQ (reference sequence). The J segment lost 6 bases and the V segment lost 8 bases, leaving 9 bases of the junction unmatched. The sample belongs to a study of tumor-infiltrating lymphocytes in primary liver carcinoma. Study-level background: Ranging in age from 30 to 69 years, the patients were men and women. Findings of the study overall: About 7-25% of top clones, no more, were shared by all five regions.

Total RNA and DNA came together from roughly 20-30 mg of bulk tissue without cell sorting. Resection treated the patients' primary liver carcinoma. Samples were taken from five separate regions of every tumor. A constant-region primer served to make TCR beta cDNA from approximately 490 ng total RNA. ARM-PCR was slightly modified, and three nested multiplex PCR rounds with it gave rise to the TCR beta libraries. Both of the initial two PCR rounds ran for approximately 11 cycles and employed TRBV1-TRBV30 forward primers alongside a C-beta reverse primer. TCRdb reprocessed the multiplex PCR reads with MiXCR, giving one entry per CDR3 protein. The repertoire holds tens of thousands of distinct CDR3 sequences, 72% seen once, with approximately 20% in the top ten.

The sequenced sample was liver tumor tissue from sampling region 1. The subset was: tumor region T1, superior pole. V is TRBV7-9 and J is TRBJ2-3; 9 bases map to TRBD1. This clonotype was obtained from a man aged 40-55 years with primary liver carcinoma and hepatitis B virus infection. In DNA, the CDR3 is TGTGCCAGCCTCTCCGGGACAGGGACGGATACGCAGTATTTT. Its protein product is CASLSGTGTDTQYF.